Below are 16 T cell receptor beta chains sequenced from a single sample in a study of control samples from healthy donors and cancer patients (dated by TCRdb to the early 2020s). The library came from the immunoSEQ multiplex PCR assay. TCRdb mirrors the immuneACCESS table, restricted to in-frame sequences. Some clones are absent from its copies; in checked studies, under half trace to an unresolved V gene, and the reason for the others is unknown. Present in this sample are around 22,000 clones, about 85% of which were seen just once. 35% to 45% of the sample lies in the top ten. The specimen was PBMCs. The source is a man in his 60s with head and neck cancer.

Within the sample, this clone is medium-sized. The chain has TRBV19 and TRBJ1-2; D is undetermined. The CDR3 runs 12 residues. CDR1 LNHDA and CDR2 SQIVND come from the germline V gene (reference sequence). Trimming took 2 bases from V and 6 from J, leaving 7 bases between them. DNA for the CDR3: TGTGCCAGTAGTATACGTAGAGATGGCTACACCTTC. It translates to CASSIRRDGYTF.

The chain uses TRBV5-4 and TRBJ2-3, with 7 bases aligning to TRBD2. This CDR3 is built from 15 residues. Germline loops: CDR1 SGHNT, CDR2 YYREEE (reference sequence). V dropped 5 bases and J dropped 2; count of bases not matched to a gene: 8. The CDR3 is CASSPGTTYTDTQYF. The CDR3 DNA reads as TGTGCCAGCAGTCCCGGGACTACTTACACAGATACGCAGTATTTT.

The V call is TRBV19, the J call TRBJ2-1, with 15 bases matching TRBD2. After removal of 4 bases from V and 7 bases from J, the junction contained 8 bases not matched to a gene. In germline, CDR1 is LNHDA, CDR2 SQIVND (reference sequence). The CDR3 spans 17 residues. DNA for the CDR3: TGTGCCAGTAGTACTCGGACTAGCGGGAGGGCCGGGAATGAGCAGTTCTTC. It specifies CASSTRTSGRAGNEQFF.

This clone was found once. The chain recombines TRBV1 with TRBJ2-2; no check of the table's D call, TRBD2, against the DNA was made. TRBV1 is flagged as a pseudogene. CDR3 length equals 15 residues. CDR3 sequence (DNA): TGCACCACTATACCCCGGGACTACCACACCGGGGAGCTGTTTTTT. Translating it yields CTTIPRDYHTGELFF.

The chain recombines TRBV5-1 with TRBJ2-2; D is perhaps TRBD2 (6 bases). This CDR3 region has 15 residues. CDR1 is SGHRS and CDR2 is YFSETQ in the germline V gene. V gave up 4 bases and J gave up 5 bases, with 15 bases separating them. Written as DNA, the CDR3 is TGCGCCAGCAGCCCGGAGGTGGAGGGGACCGGGGAGCTGTTTTTT. Translating gives CASSPEVEGTGELFF.

The CDR3 region is CASSLGGMNGELFF. The CDR3 nucleotides read TGTGCCAGCAGCTTGGGCGGGATGAACGGGGAGCTGTTTTTT. The chain combines TRBV7-2 with TRBJ2-2, with D possibly being TRBD2 (6 bases). V dropped 3 bases and J dropped 7 bases, with 12 bases sitting between them. Germline-derived CDR1 and CDR2 are SGHTA and FQGNSA. The CDR3 is made up of 14 amino acids.

CDR3 DNA: TGCGCCAGCAGCTTGTCACAGGGCAGGGAAGCTTTCTTT. Residues: CASSLSQGREAFF. The V and J genes are TRBV5-1 and TRBJ1-1, with D perhaps matching TRBD1 (6 bases). The CDR3 runs to 13 residues. V was cut by 1 base and J by 8 bases, with 12 bases left in between. Germline lookup yields CDR1 SGHRS and CDR2 YFSETQ.

V and J are TRBV19 and TRBJ2-7, with a weak D call TRBD2 (7 bases). V lost 2 bases and J 2 bases, leaving 16 bases between the germline ends. The CDR3 length is 16 residues. Germline lookup yields CDR1 LNHDA and CDR2 SQIVND (reference sequence). The CDR3 sequence is CASSIMGASGAYEQYF. In DNA form, the CDR3 reads TGTGCCAGTAGTATAATGGGGGCTAGCGGAGCCTACGAGCAGTACTTC.

The rearrangement links TRBV25-1 to TRBJ2-5; 7 nucleotides align to TRBD2. CDR1 and CDR2 from the germline V gene are MGHDK and SYGVNS. V trimming: 1 base; J trimming: 4 bases; junction bases outside the gene matches: 6. The CDR3 has 15 amino acids. As DNA, the CDR3 is TGTGCCAGCAGTGAATTGGGAGGGAGAAGAGAGACCCAGTACTTC. Its translation: CASSELGGRRETQYF.

The V call is TRBV30, the J call TRBJ1-2; 7 bases are a match to TRBD1. The J segment lost 2 bases and the V segment lost 3 bases, leaving 3 bases of the junction unmatched. CDR3 length: 13 residues. The germline CDR1 and CDR2 sequences are GTSNPN and SVGIG (reference sequence). The DNA of the CDR3 is TGTGCCTGGAGATCGGACAGGAACTATGGCTACACCTTC. It is translated as CAWRSDRNYGYTF.

The V call is TRBV19, the J call TRBJ2-3; unclear D gene. The CDR3 runs to 12 residues. In germline, CDR1 is LNHDA, CDR2 SQIVND (reference sequence). Trimming removed 5 bases from V and 1 base from J, with 4 bases in between. CDR3: CASSSRTDTQYF. For the CDR3, the DNA is TGTGCCAGTAGTTCCCGCACAGATACGCAGTATTTT.

This clone appeared once. The V and J genes are TRBV11-2 and TRBJ2-7; D is unresolved. The CDR3 covers 16 residues. V was shortened by 5 bases and J by 0 bases, with 17 bases between the two germline ends. Germline values: CDR1 SGHAT, CDR2 FQNNGV. CDR3 sequence reads: CASSRSGAMSSYEQYF. In DNA, the CDR3 is TGTGCCAGCAGCCGGTCGGGCGCTATGAGCTCCTACGAGCAGTACTTC.

This chain joins TRBV6-5 and TRBJ1-6; no definite D call. The V gene lost 2 bases and the J gene lost 13 bases, with 15 bases spanning the gap. Looked up from germline, CDR1 is MNHEY and CDR2 is SVGAGI. The CDR3 runs to 14 residues. CDR3 DNA: TGTGCCAGCAGTTACGGCCGGTCCTTTTGGCCCCTCCACTTT. Translating it yields CASSYGRSFWPLHF.

This chain joins TRBV5-6 and TRBJ1-6, with a weak D call TRBD1 (5 bases). In germline, CDR1 is SGHDT, CDR2 YYEEEE. The CDR3 is made up of 16 amino acids. V lost 0 bases and J lost 2, with 9 bases in between. This CDR3 is CASSLARDAYNSPLHF. The CDR3, as DNA: TGTGCCAGCAGCTTGGCCAGGGACGCCTATAATTCACCCCTCCACTTT.

This clone was picked up a small number of times. V is TRBV6-2 or TRBV6-3 and J is TRBJ1-1, with D possibly matching TRBD1 (6 bases). The CDR3 sequence is 16 residues long. Germline V gene data show CDR1 as MNHEY and CDR2 as SVGEGT. Trimming cost V 6 bases and J 10 bases, with 27 bases left between them. The chain's CDR3 is CASSPGQLGRSGGAFF. In DNA form, the CDR3 reads TGTGCCAGCAGCCCTGGACAGTTGGGACGAAGCGGTGGAGCTTTCTTT.

With regard to this clone: Other DNA sequences in this sample translate to the same CDR3. The CDR3 sequence: CAWSGGPGGYTF. DNA for the CDR3: TGTGCCTGGAGTGGGGGGCCGGGGGGCTACACCTTC. V gene TRBV30 combines with J gene TRBJ1-2; tentative D call: TRBD1 (6 bases). CDR1 is GTSNPN, CDR2 SVGIG, per germline (reference sequence). V shed 1 base and J shed 8 bases, with 11 bases lying between them. This CDR3 spans 12 amino acids.